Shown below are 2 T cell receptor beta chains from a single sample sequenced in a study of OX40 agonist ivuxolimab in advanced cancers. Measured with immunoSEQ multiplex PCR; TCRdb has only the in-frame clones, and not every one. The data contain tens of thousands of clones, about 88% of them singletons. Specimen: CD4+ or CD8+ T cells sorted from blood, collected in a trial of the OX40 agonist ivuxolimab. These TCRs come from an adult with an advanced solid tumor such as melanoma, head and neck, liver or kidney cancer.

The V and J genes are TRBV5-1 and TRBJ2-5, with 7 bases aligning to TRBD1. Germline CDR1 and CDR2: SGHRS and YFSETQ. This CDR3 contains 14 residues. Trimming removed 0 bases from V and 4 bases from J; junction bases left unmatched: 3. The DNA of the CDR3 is TGCGCCAGCAGCTTGGACAGGGGCTCAGAGACCCAGTACTTC. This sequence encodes CASSLDRGSETQYF.

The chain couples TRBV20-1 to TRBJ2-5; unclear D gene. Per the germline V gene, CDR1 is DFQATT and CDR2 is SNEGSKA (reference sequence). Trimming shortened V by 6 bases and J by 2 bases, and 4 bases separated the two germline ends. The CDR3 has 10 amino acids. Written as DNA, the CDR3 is TGCAGTGCGCAGCAAGAGACCCAGTACTTC. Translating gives CSAQQETQYF.